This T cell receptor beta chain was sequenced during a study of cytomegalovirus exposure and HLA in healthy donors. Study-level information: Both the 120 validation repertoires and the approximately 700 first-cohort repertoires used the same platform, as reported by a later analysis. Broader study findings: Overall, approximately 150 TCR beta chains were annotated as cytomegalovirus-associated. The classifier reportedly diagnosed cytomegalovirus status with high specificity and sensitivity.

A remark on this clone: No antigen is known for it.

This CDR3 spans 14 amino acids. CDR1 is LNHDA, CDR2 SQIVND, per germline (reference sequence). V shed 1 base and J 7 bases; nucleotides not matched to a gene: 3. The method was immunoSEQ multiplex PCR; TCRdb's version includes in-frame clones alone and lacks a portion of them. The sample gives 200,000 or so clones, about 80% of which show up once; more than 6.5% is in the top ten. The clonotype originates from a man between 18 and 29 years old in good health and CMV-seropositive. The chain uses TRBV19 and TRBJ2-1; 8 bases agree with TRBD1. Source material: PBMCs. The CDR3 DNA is TGTGCCAGTAGTATAGGGCAGGGGGCGAATGAGCAGTTCTTC. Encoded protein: CASSIGQGANEQFF. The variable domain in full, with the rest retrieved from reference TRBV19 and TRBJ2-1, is DGGITQSPKYLFRKEGQNVTLSCEQNLNHDAMYWYRQDPGQGLRLIYYSQIVNDFQKGDIAEGYSVSREKKESFPLTVTSAQKNPTAFYLCASSIGQGANEQFFGPGTRLTVL.